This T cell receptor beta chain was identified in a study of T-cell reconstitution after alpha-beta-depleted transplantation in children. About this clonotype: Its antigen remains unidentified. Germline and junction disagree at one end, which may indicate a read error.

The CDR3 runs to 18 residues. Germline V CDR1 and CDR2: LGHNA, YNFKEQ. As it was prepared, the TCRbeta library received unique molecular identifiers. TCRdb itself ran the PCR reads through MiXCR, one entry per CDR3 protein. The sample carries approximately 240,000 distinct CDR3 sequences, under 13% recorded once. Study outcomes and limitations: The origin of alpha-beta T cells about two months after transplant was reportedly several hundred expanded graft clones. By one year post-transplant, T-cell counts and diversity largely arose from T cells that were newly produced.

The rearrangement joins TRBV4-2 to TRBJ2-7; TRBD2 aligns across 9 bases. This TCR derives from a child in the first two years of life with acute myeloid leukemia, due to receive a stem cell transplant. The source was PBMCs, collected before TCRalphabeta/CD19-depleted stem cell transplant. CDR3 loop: CARSLGGLAGTRFYEQYF. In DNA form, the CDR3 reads TGTGCCAGGAGCCTGGGGGGGCTAGCGGGGACTAGGTTCTACGAGCAGTACTTC.